Listed below are T cell receptor beta chains from one sample, sequenced in a study of shared clonotypes between healthy human individuals. Generated by immunoSEQ multiplex PCR, the TCRdb table keeps only in-frame clones and is missing some. The sample includes 1.5 million to 2.5 million clones, about 95% of them seen just once. Sample: naive CD8+ T cells sorted from blood. These receptors were collected from a man aged 18-30 years in good health. Each CDR3 is given with its conserved first and last residue. The D gene is left open where the match is weak. Not all rows give a size; the values are once, few, many and, for expanded clones, a class.

>TRBD1|-|TRBJ2-3|TRBV27
CASSSSPGQSTDTQYF
TGTGCCAGCAGTTCGAGCCCGGGACAGAGCACAGATACGCAGTATTTT
>-|-|TRBJ2-7|TRBV28
CASTLVGGGDEQYF
TGTGCCAGCACCTTGGTGGGAGGGGGCGACGAGCAGTACTTC
>TRBD2|-|TRBJ2-7|TRBV2
CASTGGTLGAYEQYF
TGTGCCAGCACCGGGGGGACTCTTGGCGCCTACGAGCAGTACTTC
>-|-|TRBJ2-7|TRBV13
CASTTGVDEQYF
TGTGCCAGCACCACGGGAGTTGACGAGCAGTACTTC
>-|-|TRBJ1-2|TRBV19
CASSITGWGSGYTF
TGTGCCAGTAGTATCACCGGCTGGGGTTCAGGCTACACCTTC
>-|-|TRBJ2-7|TRBV27
CASSPLERVISYEQYF
TGTGCCAGCAGTCCCCTGGAGCGGGTGATCTCCTACGAGCAGTACTTC
>TRBD2|-|TRBJ2-7|TRBV11-2
CASSRTGLAKAEQYF
TGTGCCAGCAGCCGGACCGGACTAGCCAAGGCCGAGCAGTACTTC
>-|-|TRBJ1-1|TRBV5-1
CASSLLRDTEAFF
TGCGCCAGCAGCTTGCTGCGGGACACTGAAGCTTTCTTT
>-|-|TRBJ1-4|TRBV7-9
CASSLEGRVEKLFF
TGTGCCAGCAGCTTAGAGGGTAGAGTTGAAAAACTGTTTTTT
>TRBD1|-|TRBJ2-1|TRBV10-3
CAIRAGTGGENEQFF
TGTGCCATCAGAGCAGGGACAGGGGGCGAGAATGAGCAGTTCTTC
>TRBD2|once|TRBJ2-7|TRBV4-1
CASSHREESYEQYF
TGCGCCAGCAGCCATCGGGAGGAATCCTACGAGCAGTACTTC
>-|-|TRBJ2-5|TRBV18
CASSPPVGRETQYF
TGTGCCAGCTCACCACCGGTAGGGAGAGAGACCCAGTACTTC
>-|few|TRBJ1-5|TRBV19
CASSIQGVSNQPQHF
TGTGCCAGTAGTATCCAAGGGGTTAGCAATCAGCCCCAGCATTTT
>-|-|TRBJ2-3|TRBV27
CASSLAQATDTQYF
TGTGCCAGCAGTTTAGCACAGGCCACAGATACGCAGTATTTT
>TRBD1|once|TRBJ1-2|TRBV27
CASGHRGRAQNYGYTF
TGTGCCAGCGGACACAGGGGGCGCGCTCAAAACTATGGCTACACCTTC
>TRBD1|-|TRBJ1-2|TRBV9
CASSVADPKTGGADPYGYTF
TGTGCCAGCAGCGTAGCGGATCCCAAGACAGGGGGCGCGGATCCCTATGGCTACACCTTC
>TRBD2|-|TRBJ2-2|TRBV27
CASSLQVRLAGVTGELFF
TGTGCCAGCAGTTTACAAGTTCGACTAGCGGGAGTCACCGGGGAGCTGTTTTTT
>-|-|TRBJ2-1|TRBV7-8
CASSFSGNEQFF
TGTGCCAGCAGCTTCTCGGGCAATGAGCAGTTCTTC
>-|-|TRBJ2-7|TRBV6-1
CASSESRRGHEQYF
TGTGCCAGCAGTGAATCTCGCAGGGGCCACGAGCAGTACTTC
>TRBD2|-|TRBJ2-1|TRBV2
CASSGLGTSGLYNEQFF
TGTGCCAGCAGTGGATTGGGGACTAGCGGGCTTTACAATGAGCAGTTCTTC
>-|-|TRBJ2-2|TRBV7-8
CASSLAPGSAVTGELFF
TGTGCCAGCAGCTTAGCGCCAGGGAGCGCGGTAACCGGGGAGCTGTTTTTT
>-|-|TRBJ2-5|TRBV7-9
CASSLPPPGSQETQYF
TGTGCCAGCAGCTTACCCCCCCCGGGATCACAAGAGACCCAGTACTTC
>-|-|TRBJ2-6|TRBV7-9
CASSPPRAASSSGANVLTF
TGTGCCAGCAGCCCGCCTAGGGCAGCAAGTTCCTCTGGGGCCAACGTCCTGACTTTC
>-|-|TRBJ2-7|TRBV11-2
CASGPRADSYEQYF
TGTGCCAGCGGACCCCGAGCGGACTCCTACGAGCAGTACTTC
>-|-|TRBJ1-3|TRBV7-9
CASSVDGNTIYF
TGTGCCAGCAGCGTAGACGGAAACACCATATATTTT
>-|-|TRBJ1-5|TRBV19
CASSPPYNQPQHF
TGTGCCAGTAGTCCCCCTTACAATCAGCCCCAGCATTTT
>TRBD2|once|TRBJ2-1|TRBV5-1
CASSLEWLAGVEQFF
TGCGCCAGCAGCTTGGAGTGGCTAGCGGGAGTTGAGCAGTTCTTC
>-|once|TRBJ1-1|TRBV7-9
CASSSDAWNTEAFF
TGTGCCAGCAGCTCCGACGCCTGGAACACTGAAGCTTTCTTT
>-|-|TRBJ1-1|TRBV19
CASSISSGSEAFF
TGTGCCAGTAGTATAAGTTCTGGCTCTGAAGCTTTCTTT
>-|-|TRBJ1-1|TRBV30
CAWTPTGLLVQNTEAFF
TGTGCCTGGACCCCAACGGGACTCCTCGTCCAGAACACTGAAGCTTTCTTT
>TRBD2|-|TRBJ2-7|TRBV4-2
CASSSGGEGIYEQYF
TGTGCCAGCAGCTCGGGCGGGGAGGGCATTTACGAGCAGTACTTC
>-|-|TRBJ1-1|TRBV28
CASSFGGGFTEAFF
TGTGCCAGCAGTTTCGGAGGGGGATTCACTGAAGCTTTCTTT
>TRBD1|-|TRBJ2-7|TRBV7-2
CASSVSQGQGTYEQYF
TGTGCCAGCAGCGTGTCCCAGGGACAGGGAACCTACGAGCAGTACTTC
>-|-|TRBJ2-7|TRBV5-8
CATQDGDYEQYF
TGTGCCACCCAAGACGGAGACTACGAGCAGTACTTC
>-|-|TRBJ2-3|TRBV6-6
CASSYSVTGRTDTQYF
TGTGCCAGCAGTTACTCCGTCACAGGGAGAACAGATACGCAGTATTTT
>-|-|TRBJ1-1|TRBV5-8
CASSPDSPNTEAFF
TGTGCCAGCAGCCCGGACAGTCCTAACACTGAAGCTTTCTTT
>-|-|TRBJ2-1|TRBV21-1
CASSKGLAGSRNKRNEQFF
TGTGCCAGCAGCAAAGGCCTAGCGGGGTCTAGGAACAAGAGGAATGAGCAGTTCTTC
>-|-|TRBJ2-7|TRBV6-6
CASSYSVGTFYEQYF
TGTGCCAGCAGTTACTCGGTCGGGACGTTCTACGAGCAGTACTTC
>-|few|TRBJ2-7|TRBV10-1
CASSESWTGDRTEQYF
TGCGCCAGCAGTGAGTCGTGGACGGGAGATAGGACCGAGCAGTACTTC
>TRBD2|-|TRBJ2-5|TRBV5-6
CASSDGTSGKETQYF
TGTGCCAGCAGCGACGGGACTAGCGGTAAAGAGACCCAGTACTTC
>-|-|TRBJ2-3|TRBV10-3
CAISESIDRHTDTQYF
TGTGCCATCAGTGAGTCAATTGACAGACACACAGATACGCAGTATTTT
>-|few|TRBJ2-7|TRBV25-1
CASRGTFLNEQYF
TGTGCCAGCAGAGGGACCTTTCTGAACGAGCAGTACTTC
>-|-|TRBJ1-1|TRBV19
CASSIDLEAEAFF
TGTGCCAGTAGTATAGATCTTGAGGCTGAAGCTTTCTTT
>-|few|TRBJ1-2|TRBV30
CAWITRGYGYTF
TGTGCCTGGATTACGCGCGGCTATGGCTACACCTTC
>TRBD1|-|TRBJ2-1|TRBV11-3
CASGQGFNEQFF
TGTGCCAGCGGACAGGGGTTCAATGAGCAGTTCTTC
>TRBD1|-|TRBJ2-7|TRBV15
CATSRDSHNDRGLSYEQYF
TGTGCCACCAGCAGAGATTCCCATAATGACAGGGGGCTTTCCTACGAGCAGTACTTC